The source of this T cell receptor (beta chain) is a study of blood T cell repertoires in COVID-19. The method was immunoSEQ multiplex PCR; TCRdb's version includes in-frame clones alone and lacks a portion of them. The repertoire holds fewer than 350,000 clones, with around nine tenths as singletons. Categorization into cohorts depended on clinical history that participants reported. Trimming shortened V by 0 bases and J by 6 bases, and 14 bases separated the two germline ends. Germline V gene data show CDR1 as MNHEY and CDR2 as SVGAGI. The length of the CDR3 is 15 residues. The gene calls are TRBV6-5 and TRBJ1-2; perhaps TRBD1 as D (5 bases). Material: PBMCs or T cells enriched from blood (not recorded which). The TCR was taken from a woman aged 40 to 55 who had recovered from COVID-19. The CDR3 region is CASSYSIYGGDGYTF. CDR3 nucleotide sequence: TGTGCCAGCAGTTACTCGATTTACGGGGGAGATGGCTACACCTTC.